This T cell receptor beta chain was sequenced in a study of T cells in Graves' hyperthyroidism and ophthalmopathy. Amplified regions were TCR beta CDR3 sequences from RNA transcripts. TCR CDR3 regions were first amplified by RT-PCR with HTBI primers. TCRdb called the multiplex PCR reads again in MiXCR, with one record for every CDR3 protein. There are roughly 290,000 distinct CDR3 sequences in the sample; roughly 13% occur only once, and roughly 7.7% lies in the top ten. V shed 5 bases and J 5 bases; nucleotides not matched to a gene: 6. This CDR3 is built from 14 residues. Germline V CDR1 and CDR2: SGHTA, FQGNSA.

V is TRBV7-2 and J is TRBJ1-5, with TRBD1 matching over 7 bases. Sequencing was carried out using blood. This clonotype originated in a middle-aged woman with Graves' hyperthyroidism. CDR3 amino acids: CASSPSTGYQPQHF. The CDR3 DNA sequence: TGTGCCAGCAGCCCGTCGACAGGGTATCAGCCCCAGCATTTT.